The 13 T cell receptor beta chains below were found in one sample sequenced in a study of blood T cells in healthy people across ages. Combining a sample-barcoded 5' primer with a J-beta primer mix, a second PCR ran for 7 to 11 cycles. A single record per CDR3 protein comes from TCRdb applying MiXCR to the 5' RACE reads. Among some 1,800,000 distinct CDR3 sequences listed, 30% to 40% were seen once. The sequenced material came from blood. These receptors all stem from a human donor in good health.

The rearrangement links TRBV10-3 to TRBJ1-1; TRBD1 matches at 8 bases. The V segment lost 1 base and the J segment 4 bases; nucleotides outside the gene matches: 8. Per germline, CDR1 ENHRY and CDR2 SYGVKD. This CDR3 comprises 16 residues. The CDR3 protein is CAISEWGQEGSTEAFF. The CDR3 nucleotides read TGTGCCATCAGTGAGTGGGGACAGGAAGGGAGCACTGAAGCTTTCTTT.

V and J are TRBV7-2 and TRBJ2-1, with 14 bases that match TRBD2. The CDR3 runs 16 residues. The V and J ends lost 4 bases and 6 bases, in that order; junction bases with no gene match: 5. The germline gives CDR1 SGHTA, CDR2 FQGNSA. CDR3 region: CASSSIGTSGGNEQFF. The CDR3 nucleotides read TGTGCCAGCAGCTCGATAGGGACTAGCGGGGGCAATGAGCAGTTCTTC.

This chain connects TRBV10-3 to TRBJ2-7; TRBD2 is a possible D gene (6 bases). Germline lookup yields CDR1 ENHRY and CDR2 SYGVKD. CDR3 length: 16 residues. Trimming removed 3 bases from V and 2 bases from J, with 17 bases in between. CDR3 region: CAISDPAEGLPYEQYF. The CDR3 DNA is TGTGCCATCAGTGACCCTGCGGAGGGGCTACCCTACGAGCAGTACTTC.

The genes are TRBV7-8 and TRBJ2-4; D assignment may be TRBD1 or TRBD2 (6 bases each). The CDR3 has 17 residues. V was cut by 5 bases and J by 1 base, with 18 bases left in between. Germline-derived CDR1 and CDR2 are SGHVS and FQNEAQ. Here the CDR3 DNA reads TGTGCCAGCAGCGCCCCGAAGGGGGGCTATGCCAAAAACATTCAGTACTTC. This sequence encodes CASSAPKGGYAKNIQYF.

The chain combines TRBV6-5 with TRBJ2-7; TRBD1 agrees at 8 bases. Germline V gene data show CDR1 as MNHEY and CDR2 as SVGAGI. After removal of 0 bases from V and 5 bases from J, the junction contained 18 bases not matched to a gene. There are 19 residues in the CDR3. CDR3 loop: CASSYSKAARQGSHHEQYF. The CDR3, as DNA: TGTGCCAGCAGTTACTCGAAGGCGGCCCGACAGGGGTCACACCACGAGCAGTACTTC.

This clonotype was detected ten times or more. The chain carries TRBV6-6 and TRBJ2-7, with D perhaps given as TRBD1 or TRBD2 (6 bases each). Trimming stripped 2 bases from V and 0 bases from J, with 8 bases between. CDR1 MNHNY and CDR2 SVGAGI come from the germline V gene (reference sequence). This CDR3 spans 14 amino acids. This chain's CDR3 is CASSYPGASYEQYF. CDR3 coding DNA: TGTGCCAGCAGTTACCCGGGGGCCTCCTACGAGCAGTACTTC.

The rearrangement joins TRBV3-1 to TRBJ2-5; TRBD1 matches 10 bases. Trimming removed 5 bases from V and 4 bases from J; junction bases left unmatched: 7. Germline CDR1 and CDR2: LGHDT and YNNKEL (reference sequence). The CDR3 loop spans 15 amino acids. The DNA for the CDR3 is TGTGCCAGCAGCACAGGGACAGGGGTCGGAGAGACCCAGTACTTC. Residues: CASSTGTGVGETQYF.

The rearrangement joins TRBV6-5 to TRBJ2-1, with D perhaps given as TRBD1 or TRBD2 (5 bases each). Trimming shortened V by 4 bases and J by 8 bases, and 27 bases separated the two germline ends. CDR1 MNHEY and CDR2 SVGAGI come from the germline V gene. The CDR3 contains 18 residues. CDR3 DNA: TGTGCCAGCAGTTCCGGGACGTTCGGGCCCCGATTACAATATGAGCAGTTCTTC. Protein product: CASSSGTFGPRLQYEQFF.

This clonotype was seen more than once but under ten times. The gene calls are TRBV30 and TRBJ2-7, with TRBD2 matching over 7 bases. Trimming cost V 6 bases and J 6 bases; bases outside gene matches: 14. The CDR3 consists of 14 residues. The germline gives CDR1 GTSNPN, CDR2 SVGIG (reference sequence). The CDR3: CACINGTTGGEQYF. CDR3 bases: TGTGCCTGTATCAACGGGACTACGGGAGGCGAGCAGTACTTC.

This chain joins TRBV27 and TRBJ2-1, with a tentative D call TRBD1 (5 bases). The V gene's germline CDR1 is MNHEY and CDR2 SMNVEV (reference sequence). Deletions cut 4 bases from V and 2 bases from J, with 12 bases between. The CDR3 loop spans 15 amino acids. The DNA of the CDR3 is TGTGCCAGCAGTTCCAACAGGAACACCTACAATGAGCAGTTCTTC. Its translation is CASSSNRNTYNEQFF.

CDR3 sequence (DNA): TGTGCCAGCTCTGGTTCTAAAAACATTCAGTACTTC. This sequence encodes CASSGSKNIQYF. This rearrangement joins TRBV7-8 to TRBJ2-4; D ambiguous. V gave up 8 bases and J gave up 4 bases, with 9 bases separating them. CDR1 and CDR2 from the germline V gene are SGHVS and FQNEAQ. This CDR3 has 12 amino acids.

The rearrangement links TRBV6-2 or TRBV6-3 to TRBJ2-4, with no clear D. The J call may not be correct, given that the DNA end is closer to TRBJ2-5. In germline, CDR1 is MNHEY, CDR2 SVGEGT. The CDR3 length is 13 residues. The CDR3 DNA is TGTGCCAGCTGCGCTTTAGGGTTGGAGACCCAGTACTTC. It codes for CASCALGLETQYF.

This chain links TRBV29-1 with TRBJ1-1; D gene uncertain. V was clipped by 4 bases and J by 10 bases, with 22 bases between them. The CDR3 spans 14 residues. Germline CDR1 is SQVTM and CDR2 is ANQGSEA. The CDR3: CSVAPLPMDGIAFF. CDR3 nucleotide sequence: TGCAGCGTTGCCCCCCTCCCCATGGACGGGATAGCTTTCTTT.